The 2 T cell receptor beta chains reported below all come from one sample, sequenced in a study of T-cell memory formation after mild COVID-19. One entry per CDR3 protein, called by TCRdb with MiXCR from the 5' RACE reads. The table has roughly 200,000 distinct CDR3 sequences, approximately 16% seen once. Sequences were obtained from PBMCs or a T cell subset sorted from them (not recorded which). Receptor source: an adult woman who had mild COVID-19 (a few samples of this study predate the infection). Cell type and time point are not known.

The sample holds a few counts of this clonotype. Here the CDR3 reads CASSLLSEQYF. Written as DNA, the CDR3 is TGTGCCAGCAGCTTACTTTCCGAGCAGTACTTC. The rearrangement links TRBV7-2 to TRBJ2-7; D remains ambiguous. The germline V gene has CDR1 SGHTA and CDR2 FQGNSA. V shed 2 bases and J shed 6 bases, with 5 bases lying between them. The CDR3 extends over 11 amino acids.

This clonotype was observed a few times. The rearrangement joins TRBV24-1 to TRBJ2-5, with D possibly being TRBD1 (6 bases). The CDR3 sequence is 14 residues long. V lost 4 bases, J lost 1 base, and 9 bases lay in between. Per the germline V gene, CDR1 is KGHDR and CDR2 is SFDVKD. Here the CDR3 DNA reads TGTGCCACCAGTGAACAGGGCCCCCAAGAGACCCAGTACTTC. Translated: CATSEQGPQETQYF.